This TCR beta chain emerged from a study of tumor-infiltrating lymphocytes in primary liver carcinoma. General observations from the study: Blood had a significantly lower top-250-clone fraction than tumors did (p = 0.039). Tumor-blood pairs (like tumor-adjacent pairs) overlapped less than tumor region pairs did.

Co-extracted RNA and DNA came from roughly 20-30 mg of unsorted bulk tissue. Surgeons treated the primary liver carcinoma of the patients by surgical resection. Patients were treatment-naive with chronic HBV infection. This clonotype showed up many times. The antigen remains unidentified. V shed 4 bases and J shed 3 bases, with 12 bases lying between them. Germline V CDR1 and CDR2: LGHNA, YNFKEQ. This CDR3 contains 14 residues. cDNA specific to TCR beta was made from 450 to 650 ng of total RNA, with a constant-region primer employed for priming. It was through three nested multiplex PCR rounds of slightly modified ARM-PCR that TCR beta libraries arose. Forward primers for TRBV1-TRBV30 and a C-beta reverse primer served the first two PCR rounds, at 10 cycles each. TCRdb called the multiplex PCR reads again in MiXCR, with one record for every CDR3 protein. The data show 90,000 to 150,000 distinct CDR3 sequences, 65% to 75% seen once.

The chain employs TRBV4-2 and TRBJ1-2; D might be TRBD1 (5 bases). This receptor was obtained from a woman in her sixties or seventies with primary liver carcinoma and hepatitis B virus infection. The source material was tumor-adjacent normal liver tissue. In DNA, the CDR3 is TGTGCCAGCAGCCGACCGGGCAGGGACTATGGCTACACCTTC. It codes for CASSRPGRDYGYTF.